These T cell receptor beta chains were read from a single sample in a study of technical replicates of blood from a handful of donors. The repertoire was sequenced with immunoSEQ multiplex PCR; TCRdb's copy has only in-frame clones and lacks some. The data hold about 86,000 clones, with 96% observed a single time. Sequencing was carried out using T cells isolated from PBMCs. The source of these receptors is a human donor in good health. The CDR3 runs from the conserved cysteine through the conserved F or W.

TRBJ2-7	TRBV5-1	CASSFRDSEYEQYF
TRBJ2-7	TRBV7-6	CASAPLGTGGHEQYF
TRBJ2-6	TRBV4-2	CASSLIGARGPGANVLTF
TRBJ1-2	TRBV6-4	CASSTPDGRFYTF
TRBJ2-3	TRBV4-2	CASSRTGGRPFTDTQYF
TRBJ1-2	TRBV27	CATHRPGGYGYTF
TRBJ2-1	TRBV19	CASSITQTYNEQFF
TRBJ2-7	TRBV11-3	CASSLNVGSYEQYF
TRBJ2-2	TRBV11-3	CASSLQANTGELFF
TRBJ1-2	TRBV6-6	CASSQEGYGYTF
TRBJ2-5	TRBV9	CASSVTGQGVQETQYF
TRBJ1-1	TRBV28	CASSFNTGMNTEAFF
TRBJ2-1	TRBV29-1	CSDVGTGYNNEQFF
TRBJ2-1	TRBV6-5	CASSYSGGTGQFF
TRBJ1-2	TRBV28	CATGGGLGYGYTF
TRBJ1-1	TRBV11-1	CASSLGGTGGGTEAFF
TRBJ2-6	TRBV27	CASSFSAVSGANVLTF
TRBJ2-7	TRBV5-6	CASSLGMYDEQYF
TRBJ1-3	TRBV5-6	CASTLGGEYTIYF
TRBJ1-5	TRBV19	CASTLTGVPNQPQHF
TRBJ1-2	TRBV5-4	CASSIYGLDSSFYGYTF
TRBJ2-5	TRBV7-9	CASSKTSGRETQYF
TRBJ2-2	TRBV19	CASSILASGTGELFF
TRBJ2-7	TRBV5-1	CASSLVGFQELSYEQYF
TRBJ2-7	TRBV6-5	CASSSRLAVSGEQYF
TRBJ1-4	TRBV6-5	CASRPGATNEKLFF
TRBJ2-3	TRBV7-2	CASSPISPRGFRVADTQYF
TRBJ1-1	TRBV7-8	CASSLVSGETEAFF
TRBJ2-7	TRBV2	CASRASGGGYEQYF
TRBJ1-5	TRBV28	CASSSGHSNQPQHF
TRBJ2-1	TRBV7-3	CASSIQSNEQFF
TRBJ2-1	TRBV27	CASSLGLAGGLNNEQFF
TRBJ2-1	TRBV6-5	CASSYVPSAKNEQFF
TRBJ1-1	TRBV19	CASSTKTGVDTEAFF
TRBJ2-1	TRBV14	CASATGINNEQFF
TRBJ1-1	TRBV19	CASSPGGQALNTEAFF
TRBJ1-2	TRBV4-3	CASSQGLTVNYGYTF
TRBJ2-3	TRBV7-6	CASSQKTDTQYF
TRBJ2-5	TRBV7-8	CASSGYRGRLETQYF
TRBJ2-3	TRBV6-5	CASRRSGRTDTQYF
TRBJ1-2	TRBV2	CASSVSREDGYTF
TRBJ1-4	TRBV10-3	CAISAGQGIIEKLFF
TRBJ2-1	TRBV5-1	CASSLVPTSSYNEQFF
TRBJ2-7	TRBV6-5	CASTRGPIYEQYF
TRBJ2-5	TRBV28	CASSPAGLAEETQYF
TRBJ1-5	TRBV30	CAWSAGGRQPQHF
TRBJ1-2	TRBV2	CASFYYGYTF
TRBJ2-1	TRBV7-9	CASSPTTGGMDNEQFF
TRBJ2-1	TRBV7-3	CASSIGQGDEQFF
TRBJ2-7	TRBV28	CASSPPGTAPYEQYF
TRBJ2-7	TRBV5-6	CASSYGTGSYEQYF
TRBJ1-2	TRBV25-1	CASREEDRGYGYTF
TRBJ2-7	TRBV19	CASSIGLEYEQYF